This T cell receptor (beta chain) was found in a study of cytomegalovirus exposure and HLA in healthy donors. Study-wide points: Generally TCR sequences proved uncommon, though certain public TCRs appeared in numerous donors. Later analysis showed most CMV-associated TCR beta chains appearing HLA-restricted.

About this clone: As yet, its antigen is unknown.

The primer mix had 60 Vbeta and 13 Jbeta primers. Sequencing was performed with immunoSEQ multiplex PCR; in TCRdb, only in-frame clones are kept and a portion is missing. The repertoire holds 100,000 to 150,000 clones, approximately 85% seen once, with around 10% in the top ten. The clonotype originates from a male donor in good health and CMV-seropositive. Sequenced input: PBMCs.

CDR3 in DNA: TGTGCCAGCAGCGCAACAGGGGGAGGCACTGAAGCTTTCTTT. Amino acids: CASSATGGGTEAFF. V gene TRBV9 combines with J gene TRBJ1-1; 8 bases are a match to TRBD1. Germline trimming cut 3 bases from V and 4 bases from J; bases unmatched to any gene: 5. This CDR3 comprises 14 residues. In germline, CDR1 is SGDLS, CDR2 YYNGEE.